This T cell receptor beta chain was documented in a study of regulatory T cells in long-lasting Graves disease. V was trimmed by 2 bases and J by 5 bases, leaving 9 bases between them. The CDR3 extends over 13 amino acids. Per the germline V gene, CDR1 is LNHDA and CDR2 is SQIVND (reference sequence). Study findings and constraints: Repertoires from persistent disease leaned toward TRBV28, TRBJ1-2 and TRBJ2-5.

Libraries of TCR beta came from iRepertoire HTBI primers plus Arm-PCR of CDR3 regions. From the multiplex PCR reads, TCRdb called clonotypes with MiXCR, one entry per CDR3 protein. Among roughly 420,000 distinct CDR3 sequences listed, around 13% were seen once. Described time point: newly diagnosed GD, antithyroid drugs for less than 3 months. Scientists built the TCR library using RNA that was extracted from PBMCs. Those enrolled as patients came out of an endocrinology department in Xi'an, China. This clonotype was observed at least ten times. Its antigen remains unknown. This same sample was also part of a study on T cells in Graves' hyperthyroidism and ophthalmopathy. From that report: The authors deemed Graves' hyperthyroidism stable absent ophthalmopathy progression within 18 months. First-round RT-PCR of the TCR CDR3 relied on the HTBI primer set.

The clonotype was recovered from a woman aged 45-60 years with Graves disease. The source was peripheral blood mononuclear cells (PBMCs), collected at new diagnosis, from a patient treated with antithyroid drugs. This rearrangement joins TRBV19 to TRBJ1-1; D remains unclear. The CDR3 nucleotides read TGTGCCAGTAGTATACGGGAGAGAACTGAAGCTTTCTTT. Translated, it gives CASSIRERTEAFF.